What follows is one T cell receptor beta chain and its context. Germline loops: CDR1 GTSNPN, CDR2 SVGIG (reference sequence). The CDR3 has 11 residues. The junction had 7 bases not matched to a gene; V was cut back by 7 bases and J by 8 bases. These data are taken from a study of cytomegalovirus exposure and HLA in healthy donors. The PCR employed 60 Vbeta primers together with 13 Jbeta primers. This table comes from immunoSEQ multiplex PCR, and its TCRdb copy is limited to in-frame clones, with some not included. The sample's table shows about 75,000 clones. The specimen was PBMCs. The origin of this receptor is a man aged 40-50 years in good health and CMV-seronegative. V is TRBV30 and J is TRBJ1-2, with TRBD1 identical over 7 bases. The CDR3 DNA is TGTGCCTCACAGGGGCGGGGCGGCTACACCTTC. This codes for CASQGRGGYTF.